The rows below give T cell receptor beta chains drawn from one sample of a study of identical twins. TCRdb fed the 5' RACE reads into MiXCR, producing one record per CDR3 protein. This sample has 520,000 or so distinct CDR3 sequences, with about 20% found just once. Separately, the same data were catalogued under a study of T cells expressing NK-cell markers.

The sample comprised CD4+ T cells sorted from blood. Receptor source: a woman aged 18-29 years in good health. Both conserved end residues are part of each CDR3. Fields, in order: D gene, clone size, V gene, J gene, CDR3 protein, CDR3 DNA. A D gene is named only where the DNA matches it firmly. Not all rows give a size; the values are once, few, many and, for expanded clones, a class.

TRBD2	NA	TRBV7-2	TRBJ2-7	CASSWYSSGAAYEQYF	TGTGCCAGCAGCTGGTACTCTAGCGGAGCCGCCTACGAGCAGTACTTC
NA	NA	TRBV5-1	TRBJ1-2	CASSLVGEAGYTF	TGCGCCAGCAGCTTGGTCGGGGAGGCTGGCTACACCTTC
NA	few	TRBV20-1	TRBJ1-1	CSARLPGRTNTEAFF	TGCAGTGCTAGACTGCCGGGACGGACGAACACTGAAGCTTTCTTT
NA	NA	TRBV12-3/TRBV12-4	TRBJ2-5	CASSLGIGGETQYF	TGTGCCAGCAGTTTGGGAATCGGGGGAGAGACCCAGTACTTC
NA	NA	TRBV3-1	TRBJ1-1	CASSRPGRNTEAFF	TGTGCCAGCAGCCGACCGGGAAGAAACACTGAAGCTTTCTTT
NA	once	TRBV6-1	TRBJ2-3	CASSLDLYGTDTQYF	TGTGCCAGCAGCCTTGACCTGTACGGCACAGATACGCAGTATTTT
NA	few	TRBV27	TRBJ1-1	CASSLIRGFGNTEAFF	TGTGCCAGCAGTTTAATAAGGGGGTTCGGTAACACTGAAGCTTTCTTT
NA	NA	TRBV20-1	TRBJ2-3	CSVTASRDTQYF	TGCAGTGTGACGGCGAGCCGCGATACGCAGTATTTT
TRBD2	few	TRBV18	TRBJ2-1	CASSGGSGDEQFF	TGTGCCAGCTCCGGGGGGAGCGGGGATGAGCAGTTCTTC
TRBD2	many	TRBV5-1	TRBJ2-1	CASSLGGGYNEQFF	TGTGCCAGCAGTTTAGGCGGGGGGTACAATGAGCAGTTCTTC
NA	few	TRBV10-3	TRBJ2-3	CAISPNQDTQYF	TGTGCCATCAGTCCAAACCAGGATACGCAGTATTTT
NA	NA	TRBV12-3/TRBV12-4	TRBJ1-2	CASSVNTEYGYTF	TGTGCCAGCAGTGTAAACACCGAGTATGGCTACACCTTC
TRBD2	NA	TRBV11-2	TRBJ2-1	CASSPIREGPINEQFF	TGTGCCAGCAGCCCAATTCGGGAGGGCCCCATCAATGAGCAGTTCTTC
TRBD2	NA	TRBV3-1	TRBJ2-5	CASSQGTRTSALQETQYF	TGTGCCAGCAGCCAAGGTACCCGGACTAGCGCTCTCCAAGAGACCCAGTACTTC
NA	NA	TRBV20-1	TRBJ1-2	CSAGDGTDYGYTF	TGCAGTGCAGGGGACGGGACCGACTATGGCTACACCTTC
NA	few	TRBV29-1	TRBJ2-5	CSVGHEETQYF	TGCAGCGTGGGACACGAAGAGACCCAGTACTTC
TRBD1	NA	TRBV20-1	TRBJ1-5	CSARSDRTFQPQHF	TGCAGTGCTAGGTCGGACAGGACTTTTCAGCCCCAGCATTTT
TRBD2	many	TRBV10-1	TRBJ2-7	CASSEESSGEGYEQYF	TGCGCCAGCAGTGAGGAGTCTAGCGGGGAGGGTTACGAGCAGTACTTC
TRBD1	NA	TRBV18	TRBJ1-4	CASSPAGGGEKLFF	TGTGCCAGCTCACCCGCAGGGGGCGGGGAAAAACTGTTTTTT
TRBD1	few	TRBV29-1	TRBJ2-5	CSARQGVQETQYF	TGCAGCGCCCGACAGGGAGTCCAGGAGACCCAGTACTTC
NA	few	TRBV18	TRBJ2-3	CASSPLASADTQYF	TGTGCCAGCTCACCATTGGCTAGCGCAGATACGCAGTATTTT
NA	few	TRBV20-1	TRBJ2-7	CSARAGGDEQYF	TGCAGTGCTAGAGCGGGTGGGGACGAGCAGTACTTC
NA	NA	TRBV12-3/TRBV12-4	TRBJ2-3	CASKTGGGTDTQYF	TGTGCCAGCAAAACCGGAGGGGGCACAGATACGCAGTATTTT
NA	NA	TRBV11-1	TRBJ2-2	CASSLPSARGTNTGELFF	TGTGCCAGCAGCTTACCGTCCGCCAGGGGAACGAACACCGGGGAGCTGTTTTTT
NA	few	TRBV4-3	TRBJ2-1	CASSQKVGHNEQFF	TGCGCCAGCAGCCAGAAGGTGGGCCACAATGAGCAGTTCTTC
NA	few	TRBV14	TRBJ2-2	CASTSGGFYTGELFF	TGTGCCAGCACCTCCGGTGGCTTTTACACCGGGGAGCTGTTTTTT
NA	few	TRBV25-1	TRBJ2-2	CASSESGTRTGELFF	TGTGCCAGCAGTGAATCCGGGACACGCACCGGGGAGCTGTTTTTT
NA	few	TRBV10-3	TRBJ1-2	CAISETVRTNNYGYTF	TGTGCCATCAGTGAGACAGTCCGCACTAACAACTATGGCTACACCTTC
TRBD1	few	TRBV20-1	TRBJ2-4	CSARNHGTGLNIQYF	TGCAGTGCCAGAAATCACGGGACAGGGCTTAACATTCAGTACTTC
TRBD1	NA	TRBV6-1	TRBJ1-1	CASSRDSSFPEAFF	TGTGCCAGCAGCCGGGACAGTTCTTTTCCTGAAGCTTTCTTT
NA	many	TRBV4-1	TRBJ2-3	CASSQESEWITQYF	TGCGCCAGCAGCCAAGAATCAGAATGGATTACGCAGTATTTT
NA	few	TRBV20-1	TRBJ1-2	CSARGREGFYGYTF	TGCAGTGCTAGAGGAAGGGAAGGATTCTATGGCTACACCTTC
NA	many	TRBV25-1	TRBJ1-1	CASSEQTAVKAFF	TGTGCCAGCAGTGAGCAGACCGCGGTCAAAGCTTTCTTT
TRBD2	many	TRBV5-1	TRBJ2-3	CASSLSGSTDTQYF	TGTGCCAGCAGTCTTAGCGGGAGCACAGATACGCAGTATTTT
TRBD1	few	TRBV2	TRBJ2-1	CASSEQGASAHEQFF	TGTGCCAGCAGTGAACAGGGGGCCTCCGCCCATGAGCAGTTCTTC
NA	NA	TRBV7-6	TRBJ2-2	CASSKTGEGTGELFF	TGTGCCAGCAGCAAGACAGGGGAGGGGACCGGGGAGCTGTTTTTT
NA	NA	TRBV5-1	TRBJ2-1	CASSGGLVGDEQFF	TGCGCCAGCAGCGGGGGCCTAGTTGGGGATGAGCAGTTCTTC
NA	NA	TRBV4-3	TRBJ2-6	CASSPHRGSGLGANVLTF	TGCGCCAGCAGCCCTCACCGGGGCAGCGGGTTAGGGGCCAACGTCCTGACTTTC
TRBD2	few	TRBV12-3/TRBV12-4	TRBJ2-7	CASSVATGGGGTYEQYF	TGTGCCAGCAGTGTAGCCACTGGCGGGGGGGGGACCTACGAGCAGTACTTC
NA	NA	TRBV27	TRBJ2-1	CASKRVGTAYNEQFF	TGTGCCAGCAAGAGGGTGGGAACCGCGTACAATGAGCAGTTCTTC
TRBD2	few	TRBV11-1	TRBJ2-1	CASTPNRGRAFEYNEQFF	TGTGCCAGCACCCCTAACCGCGGGAGGGCCTTTGAGTACAATGAGCAGTTCTTC
TRBD2	few	TRBV5-1	TRBJ2-3	CASSFSGSRTDTQYF	TGCGCCAGCAGCTTTAGCGGGAGTAGGACAGATACGCAGTATTTT
NA	many	TRBV6-1	TRBJ2-7	CASRGQMVTYEQYF	TGTGCCAGCAGGGGCCAGATGGTTACCTACGAGCAGTACTTC
NA	few	TRBV6-5	TRBJ2-7	CASSYKGRAAYEQYF	TGTGCCAGCAGTTACAAGGGCAGGGCGGCCTACGAGCAGTACTTC
TRBD1	NA	TRBV12-3/TRBV12-4	TRBJ1-5	CASSPTGGFQPQHF	TGTGCCAGCAGTCCTACAGGGGGCTTTCAGCCCCAGCATTTT
NA	NA	TRBV2	TRBJ1-1	CASLRESNTEAFF	TGTGCCAGCTTACGAGAGTCGAACACTGAAGCTTTCTTT
NA	NA	TRBV5-6	TRBJ1-1	CASSLYGGRTVFEAFF	TGTGCCAGCAGCTTGTATGGGGGGCGGACAGTCTTTGAAGCTTTCTTT
TRBD2	few	TRBV4-2	TRBJ2-3	CASSQERGSGHTQYF	TGTGCCAGCAGCCAAGAAAGGGGTAGCGGGCATACGCAGTATTTT
NA	few	TRBV12-3/TRBV12-4	TRBJ2-1	CASSQMNSLGAYNEQFF	TGTGCCAGCAGTCAGATGAATAGCCTGGGCGCCTACAATGAGCAGTTCTTC
TRBD1	NA	TRBV6-2/TRBV6-3	TRBJ2-5	CASSYRDSTRWTQYF	TGTGCCAGCAGTTACAGGGACAGTACAAGATGGACCCAGTACTTC
TRBD1	once	TRBV23-1	TRBJ2-2	CASSHVRDSLAGELFF	TGCGCCAGCAGTCACGTCCGGGACAGCCTTGCCGGGGAGCTGTTTTTT
NA	many	TRBV20-1	TRBJ2-1	CSARGGASYNEQFF	TGCAGTGCTAGAGGGGGAGCCTCCTACAATGAGCAGTTCTTC
NA	NA	TRBV11-3	TRBJ1-1	CASSSNRDTEAFF	TGTGCCAGCAGCTCGAACCGAGACACTGAAGCTTTCTTT